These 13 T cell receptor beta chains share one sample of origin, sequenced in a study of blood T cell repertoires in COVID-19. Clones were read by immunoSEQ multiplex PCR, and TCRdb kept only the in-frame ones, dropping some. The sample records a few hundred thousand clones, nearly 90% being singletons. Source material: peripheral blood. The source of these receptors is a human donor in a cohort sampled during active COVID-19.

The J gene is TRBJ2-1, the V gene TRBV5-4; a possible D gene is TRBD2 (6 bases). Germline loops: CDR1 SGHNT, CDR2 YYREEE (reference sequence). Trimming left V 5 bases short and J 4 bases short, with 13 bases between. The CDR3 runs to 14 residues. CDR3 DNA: TGTGCCAGCAGGGCCACCGGGACTTACAATGAGCAGTTCTTC. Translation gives CASRATGTYNEQFF.

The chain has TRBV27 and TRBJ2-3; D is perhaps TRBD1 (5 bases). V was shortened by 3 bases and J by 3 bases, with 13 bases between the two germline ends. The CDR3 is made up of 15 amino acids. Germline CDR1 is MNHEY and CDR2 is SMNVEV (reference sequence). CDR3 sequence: CASSFRVRATDTQYF. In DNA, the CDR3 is TGTGCCAGCAGTTTCAGGGTCAGGGCTACAGATACGCAGTATTTT.

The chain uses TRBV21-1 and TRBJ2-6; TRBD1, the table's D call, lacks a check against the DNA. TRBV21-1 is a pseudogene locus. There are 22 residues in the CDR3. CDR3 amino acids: CASSPDHPARGRLFSGANVLTF. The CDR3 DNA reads TGTGCCAGCAGCCCAGATCACCCCGCCAGGGGGCGGCTGTTCTCTGGGGCCAACGTCCTGACTTTC.

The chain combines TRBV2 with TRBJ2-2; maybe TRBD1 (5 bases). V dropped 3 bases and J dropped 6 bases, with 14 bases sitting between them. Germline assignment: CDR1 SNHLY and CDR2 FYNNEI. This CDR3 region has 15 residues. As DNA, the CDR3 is TGTGCCAGCAGTGACTTGCAGGGAATGGCCGGGGAGCTGTTTTTT. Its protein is CASSDLQGMAGELFF.

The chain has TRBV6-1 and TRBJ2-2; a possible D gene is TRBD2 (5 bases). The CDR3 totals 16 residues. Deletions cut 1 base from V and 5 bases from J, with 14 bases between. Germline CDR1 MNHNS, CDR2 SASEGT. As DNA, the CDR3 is TGTGCCAGCAGTGAAGTAGTAAGGCCGGGAACCGGGGAGCTGTTTTTT. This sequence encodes CASSEVVRPGTGELFF.

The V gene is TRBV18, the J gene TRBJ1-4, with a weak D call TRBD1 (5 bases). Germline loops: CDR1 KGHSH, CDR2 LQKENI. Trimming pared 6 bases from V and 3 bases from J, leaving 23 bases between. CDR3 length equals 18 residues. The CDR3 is CASSPRVSAGLANEKLFF. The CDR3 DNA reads TGTGCCAGCTCCCCCCGGGTTTCTGCAGGGTTGGCTAATGAAAAACTGTTTTTT.

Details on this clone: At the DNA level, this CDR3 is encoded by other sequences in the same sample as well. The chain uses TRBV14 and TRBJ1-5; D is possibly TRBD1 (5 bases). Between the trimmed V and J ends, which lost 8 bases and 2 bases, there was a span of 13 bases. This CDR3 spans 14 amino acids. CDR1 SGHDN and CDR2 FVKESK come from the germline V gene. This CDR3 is CASSRTGGNQPQHF. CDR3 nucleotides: TGTGCCAGCTCTCGTACGGGGGGCAATCAGCCCCAGCATTTT.

DNA of the CDR3: TGTGCCAGCAGTCTCGCCCGGGACACTGAAGCTTTCTTT. This translates into CASSLARDTEAFF. The chain is built from TRBV27 and TRBJ1-1; D call uncertain. The CDR3 has 13 residues. Trimming removed 5 bases from V and 3 bases from J, with 10 bases in between. CDR1 is MNHEY, CDR2 SMNVEV, per germline (reference sequence).

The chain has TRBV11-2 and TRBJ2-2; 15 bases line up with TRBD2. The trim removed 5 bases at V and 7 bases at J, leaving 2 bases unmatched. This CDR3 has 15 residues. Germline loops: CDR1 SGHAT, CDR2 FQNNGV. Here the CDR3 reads CASSRTSGRGGELFF. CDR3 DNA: TGTGCCAGCAGCAGGACTAGCGGGAGGGGCGGGGAGCTGTTTTTT.

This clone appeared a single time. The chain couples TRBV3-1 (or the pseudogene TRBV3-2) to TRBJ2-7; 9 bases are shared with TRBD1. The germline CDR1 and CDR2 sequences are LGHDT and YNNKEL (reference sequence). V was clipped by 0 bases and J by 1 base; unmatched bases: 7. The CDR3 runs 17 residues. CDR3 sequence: CASSQDWAGTGSYEQYF. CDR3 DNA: TGTGCCAGCAGCCAAGATTGGGCCGGGACAGGGTCCTACGAGCAGTACTTC.

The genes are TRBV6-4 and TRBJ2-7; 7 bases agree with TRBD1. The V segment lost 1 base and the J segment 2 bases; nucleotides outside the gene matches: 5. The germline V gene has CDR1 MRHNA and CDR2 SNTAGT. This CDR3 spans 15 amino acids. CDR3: CASSDFTGVPYEQYF. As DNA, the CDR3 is TGTGCCAGCAGTGACTTCACAGGGGTTCCCTACGAGCAGTACTTC.

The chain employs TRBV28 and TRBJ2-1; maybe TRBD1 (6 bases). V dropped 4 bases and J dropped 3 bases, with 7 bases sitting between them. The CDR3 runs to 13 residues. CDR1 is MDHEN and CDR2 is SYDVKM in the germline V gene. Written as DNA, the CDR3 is TGTGCCAGCAGTTGGACAGTCTACAATGAGCAGTTCTTC. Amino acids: CASSWTVYNEQFF.

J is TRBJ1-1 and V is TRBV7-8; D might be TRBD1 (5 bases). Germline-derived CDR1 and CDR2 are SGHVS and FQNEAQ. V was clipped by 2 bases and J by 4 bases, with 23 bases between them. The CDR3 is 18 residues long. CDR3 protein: CASSLFGQGGGGTTEAFF. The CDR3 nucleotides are TGTGCCAGCAGCTTATTCGGGCAGGGCGGCGGGGGGACCACTGAAGCTTTCTTT.